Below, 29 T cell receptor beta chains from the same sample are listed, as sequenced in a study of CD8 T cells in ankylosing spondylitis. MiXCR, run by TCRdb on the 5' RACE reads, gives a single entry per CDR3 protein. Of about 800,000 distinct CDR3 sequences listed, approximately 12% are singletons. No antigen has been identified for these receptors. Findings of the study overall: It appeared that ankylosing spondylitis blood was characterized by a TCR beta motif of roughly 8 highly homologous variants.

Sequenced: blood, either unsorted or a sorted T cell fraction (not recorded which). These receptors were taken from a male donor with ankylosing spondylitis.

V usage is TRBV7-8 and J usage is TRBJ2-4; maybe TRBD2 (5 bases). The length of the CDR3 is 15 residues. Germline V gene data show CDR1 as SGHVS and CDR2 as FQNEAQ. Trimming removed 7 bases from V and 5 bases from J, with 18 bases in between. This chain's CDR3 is CASNTHGGRENIQYF. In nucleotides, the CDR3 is TGTGCCAGCAATACACACGGAGGCCGTGAAAACATTCAGTACTTC. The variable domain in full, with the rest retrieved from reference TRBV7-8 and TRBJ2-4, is GAGVSQSPRYKVAKRGQDVALRCDPISGHVSLFWYQQALGQGPEFLTYFQNEAQLDKSGLPSDRFFAERPEGSVSTLKIQRTQQEDSAVYLCASNTHGGRENIQYFGAGTRLSVL.

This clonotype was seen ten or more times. For the CDR3, the DNA is TGTGCCAGCAGTAACCGGGACAGGGGGTCCTACGAGCAGTACTTC. This encodes CASSNRDRGSYEQYF. The rearrangement uses TRBV6-5 and TRBJ2-7, with 11 bases lining up with TRBD1. Germline V gene data show CDR1 as MNHEY and CDR2 as SVGAGI. The trim removed 5 bases at V and 1 base at J, leaving 4 bases unmatched. There are 15 residues in the CDR3.

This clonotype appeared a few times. The CDR3 is CSARGAGKVYEKLFF. For the CDR3, the DNA is TGCAGTGCTAGAGGGGCGGGGAAGGTATACGAAAAACTGTTTTTT. The rearrangement joins TRBV20-1 to TRBJ1-4, with D hard to call. This CDR3 comprises 15 residues. Between the trimmed V and J ends, which lost 1 base and 8 bases, there was a span of 17 bases. CDR1 DFQATT and CDR2 SNEGSKA come from the germline V gene (reference sequence).

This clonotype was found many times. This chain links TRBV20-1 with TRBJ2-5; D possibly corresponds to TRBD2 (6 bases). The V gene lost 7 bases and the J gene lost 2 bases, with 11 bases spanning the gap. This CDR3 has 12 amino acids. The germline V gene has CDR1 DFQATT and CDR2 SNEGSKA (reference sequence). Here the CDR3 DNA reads TGCAGTGGAGCGGGTCCTCAAGAGACCCAGTACTTC. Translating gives CSGAGPQETQYF.

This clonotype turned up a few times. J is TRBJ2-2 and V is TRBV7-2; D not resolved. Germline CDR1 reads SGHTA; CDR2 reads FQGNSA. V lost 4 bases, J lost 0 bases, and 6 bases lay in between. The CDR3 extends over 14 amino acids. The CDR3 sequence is CASSWFANTGELFF. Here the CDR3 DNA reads TGTGCCAGCAGCTGGTTCGCGAACACCGGGGAGCTGTTTTTT. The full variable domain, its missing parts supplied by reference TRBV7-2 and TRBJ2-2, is GAGVSQSPSNKVTEKGKDVELRCDPISGHTALYWYRQSLGQGLEFLIYFQGNSAPDKSGLPSDRFSAERTGGSVSTLTIQRTQQEDSAVYLCASSWFANTGELFFGEGSRLTVL.

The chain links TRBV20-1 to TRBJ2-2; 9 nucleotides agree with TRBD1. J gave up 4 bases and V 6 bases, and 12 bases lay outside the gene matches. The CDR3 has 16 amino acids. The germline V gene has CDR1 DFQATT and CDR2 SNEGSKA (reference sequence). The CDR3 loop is CSASPPDRGITGELFF. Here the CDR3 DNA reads TGCAGTGCCTCCCCGCCGGACAGGGGCATCACCGGGGAGCTGTTTTTT.

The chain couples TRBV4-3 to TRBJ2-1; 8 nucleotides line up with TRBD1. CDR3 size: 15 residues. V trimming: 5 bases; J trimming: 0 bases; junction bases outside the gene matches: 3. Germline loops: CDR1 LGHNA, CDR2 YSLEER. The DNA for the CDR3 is TGCGCCAGCAGCTCAGGGGGCGACTCCTACAATGAGCAGTTCTTC. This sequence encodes CASSSGGDSYNEQFF.

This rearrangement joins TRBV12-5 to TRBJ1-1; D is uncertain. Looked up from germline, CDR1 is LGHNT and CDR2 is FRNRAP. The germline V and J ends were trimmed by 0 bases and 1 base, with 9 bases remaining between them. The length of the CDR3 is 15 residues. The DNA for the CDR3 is TGTGCTAGTGGTTTGGTTTTGGGCAGGAACACTGAAGCTTTCTTT. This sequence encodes CASGLVLGRNTEAFF.

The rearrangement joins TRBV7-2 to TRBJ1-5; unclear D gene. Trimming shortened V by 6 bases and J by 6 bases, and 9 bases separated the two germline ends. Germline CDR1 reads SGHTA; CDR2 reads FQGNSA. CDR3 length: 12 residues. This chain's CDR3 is CASSRDAQPQHF. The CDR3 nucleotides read TGTGCCAGCAGTAGGGATGCTCAGCCCCAGCATTTT.

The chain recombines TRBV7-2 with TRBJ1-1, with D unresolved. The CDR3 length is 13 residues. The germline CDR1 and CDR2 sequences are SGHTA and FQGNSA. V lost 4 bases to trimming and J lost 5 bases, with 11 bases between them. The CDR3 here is CASSWRRETEAFF. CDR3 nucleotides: TGTGCCAGCAGCTGGCGAAGGGAAACTGAAGCTTTCTTT.

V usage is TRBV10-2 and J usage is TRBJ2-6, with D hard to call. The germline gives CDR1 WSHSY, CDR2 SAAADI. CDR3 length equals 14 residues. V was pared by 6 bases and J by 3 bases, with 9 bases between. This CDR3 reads CASRSDSGANVLTF. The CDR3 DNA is TGCGCCAGCAGGAGTGATAGTGGGGCCAACGTCCTGACTTTC.

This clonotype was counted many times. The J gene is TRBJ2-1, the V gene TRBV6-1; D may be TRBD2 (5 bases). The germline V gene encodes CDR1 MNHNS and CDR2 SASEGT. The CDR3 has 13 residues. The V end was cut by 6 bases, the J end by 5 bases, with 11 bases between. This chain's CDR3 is CASRRTGDNEQFF. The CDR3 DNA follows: TGTGCCAGCAGGCGGACTGGGGACAATGAGCAGTTCTTC.

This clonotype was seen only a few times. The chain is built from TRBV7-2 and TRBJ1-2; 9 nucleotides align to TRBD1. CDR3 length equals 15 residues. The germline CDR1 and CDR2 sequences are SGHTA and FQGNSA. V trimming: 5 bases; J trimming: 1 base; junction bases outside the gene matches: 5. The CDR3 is CASSRTGVSNYGYTF. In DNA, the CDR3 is TGTGCCAGCAGCCGGACAGGGGTTAGTAACTATGGCTACACCTTC.

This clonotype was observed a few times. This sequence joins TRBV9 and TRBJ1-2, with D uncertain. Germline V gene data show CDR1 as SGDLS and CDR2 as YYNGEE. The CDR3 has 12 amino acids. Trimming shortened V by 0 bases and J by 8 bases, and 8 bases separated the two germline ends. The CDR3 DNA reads TGTGCCAGCAGCGTAGGTGGTCTCGGCTACACCTTC. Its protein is CASSVGGLGYTF. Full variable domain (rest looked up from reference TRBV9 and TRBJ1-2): DSGVTQTPKHLITATGQRVTLRCSPRSGDLSVYWYQQSLDQGLQFLIQYYNGEERAKGNILERFSAQQFPDLHSELNLSSLELGDSALYFCASSVGGLGYTFGSGTRLTVV.

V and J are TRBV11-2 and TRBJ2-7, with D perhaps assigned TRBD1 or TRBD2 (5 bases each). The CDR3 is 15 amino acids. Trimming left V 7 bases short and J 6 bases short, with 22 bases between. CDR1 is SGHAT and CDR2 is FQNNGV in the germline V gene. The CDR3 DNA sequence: TGTGCCAGCACCTCCCGAGGGGCAAGGGCGTTCGAGCAGTACTTC. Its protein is CASTSRGARAFEQYF.

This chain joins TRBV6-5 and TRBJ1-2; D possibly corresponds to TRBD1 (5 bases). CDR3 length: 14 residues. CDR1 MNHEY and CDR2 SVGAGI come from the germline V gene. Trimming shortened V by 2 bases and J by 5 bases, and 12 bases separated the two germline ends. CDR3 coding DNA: TGTGCCAGCAGTTACGGTGACAGAGAATATGGCTACACCTTC. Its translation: CASSYGDREYGYTF.

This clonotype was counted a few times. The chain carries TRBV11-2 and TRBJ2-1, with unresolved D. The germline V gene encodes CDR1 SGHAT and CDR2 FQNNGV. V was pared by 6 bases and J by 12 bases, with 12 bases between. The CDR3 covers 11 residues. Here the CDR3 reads CASSFNEWQFF. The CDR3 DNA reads TGTGCCAGCAGTTTCAATGAGTGGCAGTTCTTC.

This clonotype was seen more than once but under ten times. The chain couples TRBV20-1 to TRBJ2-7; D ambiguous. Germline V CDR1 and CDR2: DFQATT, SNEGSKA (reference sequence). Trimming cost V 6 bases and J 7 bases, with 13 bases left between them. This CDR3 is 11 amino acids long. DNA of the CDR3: TGCAGTGCCCCTGAGATGGAAGAGCAGTACTTC. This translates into CSAPEMEEQYF.

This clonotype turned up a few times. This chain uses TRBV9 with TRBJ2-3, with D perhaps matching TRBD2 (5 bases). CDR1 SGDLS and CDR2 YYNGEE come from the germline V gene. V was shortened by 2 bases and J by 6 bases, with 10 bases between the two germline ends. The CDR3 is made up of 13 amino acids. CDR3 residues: CASSVSGLDTQYF. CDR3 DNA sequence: TGTGCCAGCAGCGTCTCGGGGTTGGATACGCAGTATTTT. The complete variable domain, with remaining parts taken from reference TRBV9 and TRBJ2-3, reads DSGVTQTPKHLITATGQRVTLRCSPRSGDLSVYWYQQSLDQGLQFLIQYYNGEERAKGNILERFSAQQFPDLHSELNLSSLELGDSALYFCASSVSGLDTQYFGPGTRLTVL.

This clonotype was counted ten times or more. The CDR3 loop is CASSAGAPRGKLFF. The CDR3 DNA sequence: TGTGCCAGCAGCGCAGGGGCGCCGAGAGGAAAACTGTTTTTT. The chain couples TRBV6-1 to TRBJ1-4, with D possibly being TRBD1 (6 bases). Between the trimmed V and J ends, which lost 6 bases and 10 bases, there was a span of 18 bases. The CDR3 extends over 14 amino acids. Germline V CDR1 and CDR2: MNHNS, SASEGT.

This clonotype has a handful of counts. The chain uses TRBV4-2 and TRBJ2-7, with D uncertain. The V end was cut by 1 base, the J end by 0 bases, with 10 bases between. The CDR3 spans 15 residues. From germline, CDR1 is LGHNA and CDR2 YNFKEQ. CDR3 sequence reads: CASSQVHSSSYEQYF. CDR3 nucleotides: TGTGCCAGCAGCCAAGTGCACAGCAGCTCCTACGAGCAGTACTTC.

The CDR3 DNA is TGTGCCAGCAGTCAAGCGGGGGGGAGGAACAATGAGCAGTTCTTC. This codes for CASSQAGGRNNEQFF. The chain recombines TRBV7-3 with TRBJ2-1; 10 bases fit TRBD2. Germline values: CDR1 SGHTA, CDR2 FQGTGA. The CDR3 spans 15 residues. Germline trimming cut 6 bases from V and 5 bases from J; bases unmatched to any gene: 7.

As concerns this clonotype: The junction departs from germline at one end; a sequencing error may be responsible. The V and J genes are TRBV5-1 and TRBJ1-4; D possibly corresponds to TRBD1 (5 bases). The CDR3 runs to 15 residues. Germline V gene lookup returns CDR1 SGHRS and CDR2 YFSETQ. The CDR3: CASTLRGERGEKLFF. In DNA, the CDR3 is TGCGCCAGCACCTTGCGGGGGGAAAGGGGTGAAAAACTGTTTTTT.

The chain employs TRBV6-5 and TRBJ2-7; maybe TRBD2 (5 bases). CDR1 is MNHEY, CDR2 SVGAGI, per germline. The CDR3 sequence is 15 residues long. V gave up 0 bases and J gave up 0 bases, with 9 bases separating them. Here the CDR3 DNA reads TGTGCCAGCAGTTACTCGCGGAGGTACTCCTACGAGCAGTACTTC. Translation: CASSYSRRYSYEQYF.

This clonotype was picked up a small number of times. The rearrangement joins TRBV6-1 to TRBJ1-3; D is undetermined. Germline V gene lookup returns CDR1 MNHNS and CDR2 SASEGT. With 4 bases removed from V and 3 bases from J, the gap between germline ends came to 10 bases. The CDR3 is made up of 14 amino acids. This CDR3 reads CASSAPAVGNTIYF. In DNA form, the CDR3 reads TGTGCCAGCAGTGCCCCGGCGGTTGGAAACACCATATATTTT.

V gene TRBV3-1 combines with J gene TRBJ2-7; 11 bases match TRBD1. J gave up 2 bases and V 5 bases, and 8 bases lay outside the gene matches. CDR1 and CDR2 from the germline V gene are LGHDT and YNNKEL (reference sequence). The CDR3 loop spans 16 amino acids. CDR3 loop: CASSSRGTGGPYEQYF. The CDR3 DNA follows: TGTGCCAGCAGCTCCCGGGGGACAGGGGGACCCTACGAGCAGTACTTC.

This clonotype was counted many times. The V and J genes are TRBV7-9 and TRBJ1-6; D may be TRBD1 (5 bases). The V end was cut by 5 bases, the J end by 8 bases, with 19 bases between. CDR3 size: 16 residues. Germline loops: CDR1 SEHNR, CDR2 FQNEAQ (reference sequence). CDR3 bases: TGTGCCAGCAGCCTACGGGGCGGGGCGCAGCATTCACCCCTCCACTTT. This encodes CASSLRGGAQHSPLHF.

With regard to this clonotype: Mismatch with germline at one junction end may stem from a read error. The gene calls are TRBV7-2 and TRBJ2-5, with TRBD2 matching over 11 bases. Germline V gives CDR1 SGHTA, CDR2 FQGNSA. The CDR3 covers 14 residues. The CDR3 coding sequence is TGTGCCAGCAGCTTAGAACTAGCGGGAGAGGCCCAGTACTTC. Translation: CASSLELAGEAQYF.

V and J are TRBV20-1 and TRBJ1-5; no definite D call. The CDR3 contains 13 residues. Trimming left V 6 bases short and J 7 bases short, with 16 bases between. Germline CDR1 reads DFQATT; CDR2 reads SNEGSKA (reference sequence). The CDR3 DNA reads TGCAGTGCCGAGGCAGGAAGTTGGCAGCCCCAGCATTTT. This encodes CSAEAGSWQPQHF.